These 16 T cell receptor beta chains originate from one sample sequenced in a study of TIL therapy for anti-PD-1-resistant metastatic lung cancer. The immunoSEQ assay was v3. Here immunoSEQ multiplex PCR was the method, and the copy in TCRdb shows in-frame clones only, minus some. The table records over 10,000 clones, about 70% of them present only once. Specified time point: pre-treatment sample, taken before nivolumab and TIL therapy. Pleural nodules or supraclavicular lymph nodes made up most of the excised metastases sampled. Sequencing used tumor tissue, obtained at baseline. The receptors here all came from a woman aged 30 to 85 with non-small cell lung cancer.

The chain joins TRBV5-1 to TRBJ2-7; possible D gene TRBD1, 5 bases. This CDR3 is built from 13 residues. Germline V gene data show CDR1 as SGHRS and CDR2 as YFSETQ. V lost 0 bases, J lost 5 bases, and 9 bases lay in between. The CDR3 DNA follows: TGCGCCAGCAGCTTGGGTACAGGCCACGAGCAGTACTTC. It translates to CASSLGTGHEQYF.

This chain joins TRBV6-5 and TRBJ2-2; unclear D gene. V shed 0 bases and J shed 7 bases, with 9 bases lying between them. The CDR3 has 14 amino acids. Per the germline V gene, CDR1 is MNHEY and CDR2 is SVGAGI. The chain's CDR3 is CASSYSKGRGELFF. Here the CDR3 DNA reads TGTGCCAGCAGTTACTCCAAGGGTCGCGGGGAGCTGTTTTTT.

The V and J genes are TRBV20-1 and TRBJ2-5; no reliable D call. In germline, CDR1 is DFQATT, CDR2 SNEGSKA (reference sequence). This CDR3 contains 11 residues. V gave up 4 bases and J gave up 1 base, with 4 bases separating them. CDR3 nucleotide sequence: TGCAGTGCTAAAATCCAAGAGACCCAGTACTTC. As protein: CSAKIQETQYF.

The chain joins TRBV19 to TRBJ2-1; D is unresolved. The germline V gene encodes CDR1 LNHDA and CDR2 SQIVND (reference sequence). The CDR3 has 13 residues. Trimming took off 2 bases at V and 7 bases at J, with 9 bases between the two ends. For the CDR3, the DNA is TGTGCCAGTAGTATACCCCCTGCTAATGAGCAGTTCTTC. It translates to CASSIPPANEQFF.

J is TRBJ2-4 and V is TRBV28; D uncertain. Trimming took off 8 bases at V and 5 bases at J, with 16 bases between the two ends. This CDR3 is built from 14 residues. Germline V gene data show CDR1 as MDHEN and CDR2 as SYDVKM. CDR3 residues: CASAGYSRENIQYF. The CDR3, as DNA: TGTGCCAGCGCTGGCTATAGCCGGGAAAACATTCAGTACTTC.

The chain is built from TRBV5-1 and TRBJ2-3, with 15 bases matching TRBD2. The trim removed 4 bases at V and 4 bases at J, leaving 4 bases unmatched. Germline V gene sequence: CDR1 SGHRS, CDR2 YFSETQ. The CDR3 consists of 16 residues. CDR3 sequence (DNA): TGCGCCAGCAGCGCTGGGACTAGCGGGGGGTCAGATACGCAGTATTTT. Translation gives CASSAGTSGGSDTQYF.

The chain links TRBV5-5 to TRBJ1-6, with D perhaps matching TRBD1 (5 bases). The CDR3 covers 13 residues. Trimming stripped 4 bases from V and 11 bases from J, with 13 bases between. CDR1 and CDR2 from the germline V gene are SGHKS and YYEKEE (reference sequence). The CDR3 bases are TGTGCCAGCAGCCCAGGACATTCTACACCCCTCCACTTT. Encoded protein: CASSPGHSTPLHF.

This chain links TRBV7-9 with TRBJ2-4; 14 nucleotides line up with TRBD2. Looked up from germline, CDR1 is SEHNR and CDR2 is FQNEAQ (reference sequence). V shed 5 bases and J 1 base; nucleotides not matched to a gene: 7. This CDR3 is built from 18 residues. The CDR3 spells CASSPTSGRDGAKNIQYF. The CDR3 DNA sequence: TGTGCCAGCAGCCCGACTAGCGGGAGGGACGGGGCCAAAAACATTCAGTACTTC.

The chain has TRBV29-1 and TRBJ1-4; D is unclear. The CDR3 is made up of 12 amino acids. Trimming took off 5 bases at V and 7 bases at J, with 11 bases between the two ends. Germline lookup yields CDR1 SQVTM and CDR2 ANQGSEA. The CDR3 region is CSVTESGEKLFF. In nucleotides, the CDR3 is TGCAGCGTTACCGAATCAGGTGAAAAACTGTTTTTT.

By sample share, this clone is medium-sized. This rearrangement joins TRBV5-1 to TRBJ2-1; TRBD2 might be the D (5 bases). V lost 4 bases and J lost 0, with 14 bases in between. There are 16 residues in the CDR3. Germline V gives CDR1 SGHRS, CDR2 YFSETQ. CDR3 nucleotide sequence: TGCGCCAGCAGCCCGGAACCCACTAGCTCCTACAATGAGCAGTTCTTC. It specifies CASSPEPTSSYNEQFF.

This clone has just a few counts. The chain has TRBV20-1 and TRBJ2-7; D is ambiguous. The CDR3 has 11 amino acids. Germline V gives CDR1 DFQATT, CDR2 SNEGSKA (reference sequence). V lost 5 bases to trimming and J lost 6 bases, with 11 bases between them. The CDR3 is CSAAPLVEQYF. CDR3 bases: TGCAGTGCTGCCCCTCTTGTCGAGCAGTACTTC.

This chain joins TRBV5-1 and TRBJ2-7; maybe TRBD2 (5 bases). The ends were cut back, 0 bases at V and 6 bases at J, with 10 bases in the middle. The CDR3 is 13 residues long. Germline V gives CDR1 SGHRS, CDR2 YFSETQ. The CDR3 coding sequence is TGCGCCAGCAGCTTGGGTGAGGGATCCGAGCAGTACTTC. Amino acid sequence: CASSLGEGSEQYF.

This chain joins TRBV9 and TRBJ2-1, with D possibly being TRBD2 (5 bases). This CDR3 comprises 15 residues. Germline V gene lookup returns CDR1 SGDLS and CDR2 YYNGEE. Trimming cost V 2 bases and J 8 bases, with 17 bases left between them. As DNA, the CDR3 is TGTGCCAGCAGCGTGAGAGGGCTTTGGGATGATGAGCAGTTCTTC. Amino acid sequence: CASSVRGLWDDEQFF. The variable domain in full, with the rest retrieved from reference TRBV9 and TRBJ2-1, is DSGVTQTPKHLITATGQRVTLRCSPRSGDLSVYWYQQSLDQGLQFLIQYYNGEERAKGNILERFSAQQFPDLHSELNLSSLELGDSALYFCASSVRGLWDDEQFFGPGTRLTVL.

This clone came up a few times. This chain joins TRBV7-6 and TRBJ1-1, with D maybe TRBD1 (6 bases). The V end was cut by 2 bases, the J end by 4 bases, with 14 bases between. Looked up from germline, CDR1 is SGHVS and CDR2 is FNYEAQ. The CDR3 covers 15 residues. DNA of the CDR3: TGTGCCAGCAGCTTAAAAGGGGGGGGAGGCACTGAAGCTTTCTTT. Translated, it gives CASSLKGGGGTEAFF. Full variable domain (remainder filled in from reference TRBV7-6 and TRBJ1-1): GAGVSQSPRYKVTKRGQDVALRCDPISGHVSLYWYRQALGQGPEFLTYFNYEAQQDKSGLPNDRFSAERPEGSISTLTIQRTEQRDSAMYRCASSLKGGGGTEAFFGQGTRLTVV.

V usage is TRBV9 and J usage is TRBJ2-5, with TRBD2 matching over 9 bases. CDR1 is SGDLS, CDR2 YYNGEE, per germline. This CDR3 is 15 amino acids long. The J segment lost 3 bases and the V segment lost 4 bases, leaving 7 bases of the junction unmatched. CDR3 in amino acids: CASSRAGGLEETQYF. The CDR3 coding sequence is TGTGCCAGCAGCCGGGCGGGGGGGCTAGAAGAGACCCAGTACTTC.

This clone was seen once. J is TRBJ2-3 and V is TRBV9; 7 positions match TRBD1. This CDR3 region has 15 residues. Looked up from germline, CDR1 is SGDLS and CDR2 is YYNGEE. V gave up 3 bases and J gave up 3 bases; unmatched junction bases: 7. The CDR3 reads CASSALQGFTDTQYF. Written as DNA, the CDR3 is TGTGCCAGCAGCGCACTACAGGGGTTTACAGATACGCAGTATTTT. The full variable domain, with the rest looked up from reference TRBV9 and TRBJ2-3, is DSGVTQTPKHLITATGQRVTLRCSPRSGDLSVYWYQQSLDQGLQFLIQYYNGEERAKGNILERFSAQQFPDLHSELNLSSLELGDSALYFCASSALQGFTDTQYFGPGTRLTVL.